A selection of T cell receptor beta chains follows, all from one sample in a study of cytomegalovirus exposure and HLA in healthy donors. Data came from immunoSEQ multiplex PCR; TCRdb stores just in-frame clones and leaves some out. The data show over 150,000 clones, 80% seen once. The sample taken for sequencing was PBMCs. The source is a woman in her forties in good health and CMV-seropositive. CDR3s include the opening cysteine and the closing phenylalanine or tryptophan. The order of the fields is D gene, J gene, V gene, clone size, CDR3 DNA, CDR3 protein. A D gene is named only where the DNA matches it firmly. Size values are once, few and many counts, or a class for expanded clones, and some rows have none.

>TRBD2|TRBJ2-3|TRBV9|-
TGTGCCAGCAGCGAAGCGGGGGGAGCAGATACGCAGTATTTT
CASSEAGGADTQYF
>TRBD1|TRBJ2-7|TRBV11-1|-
TGTGCCAGCAGTCGTACAGGGGATGGCTCCTACGAGCAGTACTTC
CASSRTGDGSYEQYF
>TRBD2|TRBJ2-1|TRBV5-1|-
TGCGCCAGCAGCAGATCCGGGACTAGCGACAATGAGCAGTTCTTC
CASSRSGTSDNEQFF
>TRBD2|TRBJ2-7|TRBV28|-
TGTGCCAGCAGTGGGGGGGAAATGGTTTACGAGCAGTACTTC
CASSGGEMVYEQYF
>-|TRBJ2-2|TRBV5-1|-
TGCGCCAGCAGCTTGGGTCAGGTCCAGAACACCGGGGAGCTGTTTTTT
CASSLGQVQNTGELFF
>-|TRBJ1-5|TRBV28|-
TGTGCCACCAACCAGGGAAATCAGCCCCAGCATTTT
CATNQGNQPQHF
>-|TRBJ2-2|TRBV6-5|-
TGTGCCAGCGCTCTGCGGGGAACGAACACCGGGGAGCTGTTTTTT
CASALRGTNTGELFF
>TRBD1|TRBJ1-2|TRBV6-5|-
TGTGCCAGCAGCCGACAGGGGTATAACTATGGCTACACCTTC
CASSRQGYNYGYTF
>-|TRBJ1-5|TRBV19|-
TGTGCCAGTAGCATGTACGAGGTTCAGCCCCAGCATTTT
CASSMYEVQPQHF
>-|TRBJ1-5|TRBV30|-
TGTGCCTGGAGCCTCAGGGGAAACCAGCCCCAGCATTTT
CAWSLRGNQPQHF
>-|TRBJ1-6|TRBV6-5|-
TGTGCCAGCAGTTACTCCGCCGGGAATTCACCCCTCCACTTT
CASSYSAGNSPLHF
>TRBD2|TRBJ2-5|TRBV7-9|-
TGTGCCAGCAGCCCGAGGGCGGGGGAGGAGACCCAGTACTTC
CASSPRAGEETQYF
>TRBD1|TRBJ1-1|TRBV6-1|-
TGTGCCAGCAGACCCGACAGGGCGGGAGCTTTCTTT
CASRPDRAGAFF
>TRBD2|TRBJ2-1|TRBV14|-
TGTGCCAGCAGTTTGGGACAGGGACTAGCGGGAGGGCTTTACAATGAGCAGTTCTTC
CASSLGQGLAGGLYNEQFF
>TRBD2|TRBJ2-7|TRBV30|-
TGTGCCTGGACACCGGGACTAGCCTACGAGCAGTACTTC
CAWTPGLAYEQYF
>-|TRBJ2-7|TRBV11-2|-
TGTGCCAGCAGCTGGGGGGATGGGTACGAGCAGTACTTC
CASSWGDGYEQYF
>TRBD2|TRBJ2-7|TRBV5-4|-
TGTGCCAGCAGCTGGACTAGCGGGGGTACCTACGAGCAGTACTTC
CASSWTSGGTYEQYF
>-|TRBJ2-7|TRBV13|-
TGTGCCAGCAGCTTAGCGGAGGAGAGGTACGAGCAGTACTTC
CASSLAEERYEQYF
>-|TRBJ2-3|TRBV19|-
TGTGCCAGTTCTGACAAAGGCGCCGATACGCAGTATTTT
CASSDKGADTQYF
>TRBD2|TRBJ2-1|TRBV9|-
TGTGCCAGCAGCGGGAGGACTAGCGGGGAATACAATGAGCAGTTCTTC
CASSGRTSGEYNEQFF
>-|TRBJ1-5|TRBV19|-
TGTGTCCTACGGGGTCAGCCCCAGCATTTT
CVLRGQPQHF
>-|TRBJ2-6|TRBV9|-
TGTGCCAGCAGCTCGCGGGTCGGGACTGGGGCCAACGTCCTGACTTTC
CASSSRVGTGANVLTF
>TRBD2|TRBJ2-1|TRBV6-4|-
TGTGCCAGCAGCGTGAGCACTAGCGGTTCATTCAATGAGCAGTTCTTC
CASSVSTSGSFNEQFF
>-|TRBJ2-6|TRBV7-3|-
TGTGCCAGTACCTCGGGGAGCGGGGCCAACGTCCTGACTTTC
CASTSGSGANVLTF
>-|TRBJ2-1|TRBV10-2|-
TGCGCCAGCCGGGGGGCGGGACGCTCCTACAATGAGCAGTTCTTC
CASRGAGRSYNEQFF
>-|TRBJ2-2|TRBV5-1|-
TGCGCCAGCAGCTTGGAGGGAGAACCGATGTGGAACACCGGGGAGCTGTTTTTT
CASSLEGEPMWNTGELFF
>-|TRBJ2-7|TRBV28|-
TGTGCCAGCAGTTCCAACAGGGTCGAGCAGTACTTC
CASSSNRVEQYF
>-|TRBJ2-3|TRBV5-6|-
TGTGCCAGCAGCTTTGGTGGGGCTAGGGGCCGAATCACAGATACGCAGTATTTT
CASSFGGARGRITDTQYF
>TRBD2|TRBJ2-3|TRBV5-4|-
TGTGCCAGCAGCTTGCCTAGCGGGAGACCCTATTTT
CASSLPSGRPYF
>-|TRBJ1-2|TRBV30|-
TGTGCCTGGCGCGCGGAAATGATGGTAATTAACTATGGCTACACCTTC
CAWRAEMMVINYGYTF
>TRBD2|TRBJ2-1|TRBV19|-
TGTGCCAGTAGTGACCGGACTAGCGGTTACAATGAGCAGTTCTTC
CASSDRTSGYNEQFF
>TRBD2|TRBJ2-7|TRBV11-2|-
TGTGCCAGCAGCTTAGCGGCGGGAGGGCCGTGCGAGCAGTACTTC
CASSLAAGGPCEQYF
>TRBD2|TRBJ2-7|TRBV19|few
TGTGCCAGTAATCCAGCGGGAGCGACCTACGAGCAGTACTTC
CASNPAGATYEQYF
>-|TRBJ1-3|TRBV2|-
TGTGCCAGCAGTGATCAGGGGACCTTTGGAAACACCATATATTTT
CASSDQGTFGNTIYF
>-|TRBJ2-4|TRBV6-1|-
TGTGCCAGCAGCACGAGGGCCCAAGCCAAAAACATTCAGTACTTC
CASSTRAQAKNIQYF
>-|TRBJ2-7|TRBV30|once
TGTGCCTGGAGTGTACCCCCGCCCCAGGCCTCCTACGAGCAGTACTTC
CAWSVPPPQASYEQYF
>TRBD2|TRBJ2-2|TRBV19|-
TGTGCCAGTAGTATAGGAAAGCGGGGGTCCGGGGAGCTGTTTTTT
CASSIGKRGSGELFF
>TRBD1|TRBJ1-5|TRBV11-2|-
TGTGCCAGCAGCTTAAGAGGGGGCAACAATCAGCCCCAGCATTTT
CASSLRGGNNQPQHF
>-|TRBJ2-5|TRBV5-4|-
TGTGCCAGCAGCTTGGAGAGGGGGGAGACCCAGTACTTC
CASSLERGETQYF
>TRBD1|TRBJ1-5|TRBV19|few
TGTGCCAGTAGTATAGAGGGGACAGGCTATCAGCCCCAGCATTTT
CASSIEGTGYQPQHF
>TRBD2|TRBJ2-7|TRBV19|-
TGTGCCAGTAGCCGGACTAGCTTTTACGAGCAGTACTTC
CASSRTSFYEQYF
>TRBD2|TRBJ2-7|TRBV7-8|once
TGTGCCAGCAGCTTCACTAGCGGGATTTACGAGCAGTACTTC
CASSFTSGIYEQYF
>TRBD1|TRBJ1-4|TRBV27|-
TGTGCCAGCAGTTTATTGGGGCAGGGGGATGAAAAACTGTTTTTT
CASSLLGQGDEKLFF